The rows below give T cell receptor beta chains drawn from one sample of a study of shared clonotypes between healthy human individuals. Profiling relied on immunoSEQ multiplex PCR, and the TCRdb table lists in-frame clones only, not all of them. The sample lists 100,000 or so clones, roughly 70% occurring once. Sequencing was done on a sample of memory CD8+ T cells sorted from blood. The receptors here all came from a woman aged 25 to 39 in good health. Both conserved end residues are part of each CDR3. The D gene is left open where the match is weak. Clone sizes are given selectively: once, few, many, or a class where the clone is expanded.

>-|TRBV4-2|-|TRBJ2-7
TGTGCCAGCAGCCAAGAGGGCGCGGAAGCCTACGAGCAGTACTTC
CASSQEGAEAYEQYF
>-|TRBV7-8|-|TRBJ1-6
TGTGCCAGCACCCTGACAGCGTTAAATTCACCCCTCCACTTT
CASTLTALNSPLHF
>-|TRBV4-1|once|TRBJ2-1
TGCGCCAGCAGCCCACTAGAGAGAGTGCCTGAGCAGTTCTTC
CASSPLERVPEQFF
>-|TRBV5-6|-|TRBJ2-7
TGTGCCAGCAGCTTGGGGTGGGGATCCTACGAGCAGTACTTC
CASSLGWGSYEQYF
>-|TRBV15|-|TRBJ2-7
TGTGCCACCAGCAGAGGCGCTTTCCGGCCGGGCGAGCAGTACTTC
CATSRGAFRPGEQYF
>TRBD1|TRBV19|-|TRBJ1-5
TGTGCCAGTAGTCCGGACAGGATCAACAATCAGCCCCAGCATTTT
CASSPDRINNQPQHF
>-|TRBV5-1|once|TRBJ2-5
TGCGCCAGCTACCATGAAGGTGAATACCAAGAGACCCAGTACTTC
CASYHEGEYQETQYF
>TRBD2|TRBV7-2|few|TRBJ2-3
TGTGCCAGCAGCTTAGGCGGGAGGGCCTTGGATACGCAGTATTTT
CASSLGGRALDTQYF
>TRBD1|TRBV13|-|TRBJ2-1
TGTGCCAGCAGCTTAGGTCAGGGGGCGGACAATGAGCAGTTCTTC
CASSLGQGADNEQFF
>-|TRBV5-5|-|TRBJ2-7
TGTGCCAGCAGCTTGGAAGCCAACTCCTACGAGCAGTACTTC
CASSLEANSYEQYF
>-|TRBV19|few|TRBJ2-3
TGTGCCAGTAGTGTCGAGGGGTCCGGAATAGATACGCAGTATTTT
CASSVEGSGIDTQYF
>TRBD1|TRBV28|-|TRBJ1-2
TGTGCCAGCAGTCCCCTTCCGGGACAGGGGGCGTTCGGTGGCTACACCTTC
CASSPLPGQGAFGGYTF
>-|TRBV27|-|TRBJ2-5
TGTGCCAGCAGTTTTGGTCTAACCTCCCTAAAGACCCAGTACTTC
CASSFGLTSLKTQYF
>TRBD1|TRBV9|-|TRBJ1-1
TGTGCCAGCAGCAGACTGGATGGGACAGGGATGTTTAAGGACACTGAAGCTTTCTTT
CASSRLDGTGMFKDTEAFF
>TRBD1|TRBV28|-|TRBJ1-4
TGTGCCAGCTCATACCGGACAGGGGGCCTCACTAATGAAAAACTGTTTTTT
CASSYRTGGLTNEKLFF
>-|TRBV2|-|TRBJ1-2
TGTGCCAGAGACAGGACCTATGGCTACACCTTC
CARDRTYGYTF
>TRBD2|TRBV9|-|TRBJ2-7
TGTGCCAGCAGCGTAGGGGGACTAGGAGAGCAGTACTTC
CASSVGGLGEQYF
>TRBD1|TRBV7-9|once|TRBJ2-6
TGTGCCAGCAGCTTTTCCGGGACAGGGGGCCTATCTGGGGCCAACGTCCTGACTTTC
CASSFSGTGGLSGANVLTF
>TRBD1|TRBV19|-|TRBJ1-5
TGTGCCAGTAAAGGGACAGGGGACGCTTCGGGGCCCCAGCATTTT
CASKGTGDASGPQHF
>-|TRBV7-8|-|TRBJ2-7
TGTGCCAGCAGCTTAGATTTGGGGCTCGAGCAGTACTTC
CASSLDLGLEQYF
>TRBD2|TRBV7-2|-|TRBJ2-2
TGTGCCAGCAGCTTATTGGGACTAGCGGGAGGAAACACCGGGGAGCTGTTTTTT
CASSLLGLAGGNTGELFF
>-|TRBV4-2|-|TRBJ1-5
TGTGCCAGCAGCCATGAGGGGATGAACAATCAGCCCCAGCATTTT
CASSHEGMNNQPQHF
>-|TRBV5-1|many|TRBJ2-7
TGCGCCAGCAGCTTGTGGTACACCTACGAGCAGTACTTC
CASSLWYTYEQYF
>-|TRBV11-1|few|TRBJ1-1
TGTGCCAGCAGCCACGGCGGGGGCCCTGAAGCTTTCTTT
CASSHGGGPEAFF
>-|TRBV7-3|once|TRBJ2-7
TGTGCCAGCAGCTTAAACTTAAGGGGTGACGCCGAGCAGTACTTC
CASSLNLRGDAEQYF
>TRBD2|TRBV6-5|-|TRBJ2-7
TGTGCCAGCAGTCCTGATATAGCGGGAGGGGTCGAGCAGTACTTC
CASSPDIAGGVEQYF
>TRBD1|TRBV19|-|TRBJ1-1
TGTGCCAGTACCTACAAGGGACAGGGGAACACTGAAGCTTTCTTT
CASTYKGQGNTEAFF
>TRBD1|TRBV6-1|-|TRBJ1-1
TGTGCCAGCAGTCCAGGGGGCCCTGAAGCTTTCTTT
CASSPGGPEAFF
>-|TRBV4-1|-|TRBJ1-3
TGCGCCAGCAGCCAAGTCCCCTGGTCTTCTGGAAACACCATATATTTT
CASSQVPWSSGNTIYF
>-|TRBV7-9|-|TRBJ2-7
TGTGCCAGCAATCGACCTTGGGGCGGCGAGCAGTACTTC
CASNRPWGGEQYF
>-|TRBV10-1|-|TRBJ2-3
TGCGCCAGCAGTGATGGAGATACGCAGTATTTT
CASSDGDTQYF
>TRBD1|TRBV9|-|TRBJ1-3
TGTGCCAGCAGCGTGACAGGGGACGGAGGAAACACCATATATTTT
CASSVTGDGGNTIYF
>-|TRBV27|-|TRBJ1-2
TGTGCCAGCAGGACGGAGAACTATGGCTACACCTTC
CASRTENYGYTF
>TRBD2|TRBV6-1|few|TRBJ2-7
TGTGCCAGCAGTGAAGGACTAGCGGGGACTACGGGGCAGTACTTC
CASSEGLAGTTGQYF
>-|TRBV6-4|-|TRBJ2-2
TGTGCCAGCAGTTACTCTAGACAGTCCACCGGGGAGCTGTTTTTT
CASSYSRQSTGELFF
>TRBD1|TRBV28|once|TRBJ1-6
TGTGCCAGCAGTCTGCCCCAGACAGGGACGTCACCCCTCCACTTT
CASSLPQTGTSPLHF
>-|TRBV27|-|TRBJ2-7
TGTGCCAGCCGCCAGTGGGCCATTCCCACCTACGAGCAGTACTTC
CASRQWAIPTYEQYF
>-|TRBV18|-|TRBJ2-1
TGTGCCAGCTCACCACCAGTTTGGTCGGAACAAAAGTTCTTC
CASSPPVWSEQKFF
>TRBD1|TRBV15|few|TRBJ1-3
TGTGCCACCAGCAAAGGGGACAGGGAAGGTGGAAACACCATATATTTT
CATSKGDREGGNTIYF
>-|TRBV7-4|-|TRBJ1-1
TGTGCCAGCAGCTTAGTGTCTGCAAACACTGAAGCTTTCTTT
CASSLVSANTEAFF
>-|TRBV5-1|-|TRBJ2-7
TGCGCCAGCAGCTGGGGAGGGACAGCGACGCCCTACGAGCAGTACTTC
CASSWGGTATPYEQYF
>TRBD1|TRBV9|-|TRBJ2-7
TGTGCCAGCAGCCCGAGGACAGGGAAGTCCGAGCAGTACTTC
CASSPRTGKSEQYF
>-|TRBV15|-|TRBJ2-3
TGTGCCACCAGCGGATTAGAGGGGGGAGATACGCAGTATTTT
CATSGLEGGDTQYF
>-|TRBV28|once|TRBJ2-7
TGTGCCAGCAGTTTACCGATCATGGGACACTACGAGCAGTACTTC
CASSLPIMGHYEQYF
>TRBD2|TRBV14|-|TRBJ2-3
TGTGCCAGCAGCGAACTAGCGGGAGGGGGGGCAGATACGCAGTATTTT
CASSELAGGGADTQYF
>-|TRBV11-3|few|TRBJ2-1
TGTGCCAGCAGCTTCACAGCGGTCTCCTACAATGAGCAGTTCTTC
CASSFTAVSYNEQFF
>TRBD2|TRBV9|many|TRBJ2-1
TGTGCCAGCAGCGTAGGGTTCCTAGCGGGAGTCGGCGATGAGCAGTTCTTC
CASSVGFLAGVGDEQFF
>TRBD1|TRBV18|-|TRBJ1-4
TGTGCCAGCTCACCAGCGGGGGACAGGGGAAGGTTAAAACTGTTTTTT
CASSPAGDRGRLKLFF
>-|TRBV28|-|TRBJ2-6
TGTGCCAGCAGTTCGCACTACCGGGACCATAGCTCTGGGGCCAACGTCCTGACTTTC
CASSSHYRDHSSGANVLTF
>TRBD2|TRBV6-6|-|TRBJ2-1
TGTGCCAGCAGTCCTAGCGGGGGTTCCTACAATGAGCAGTTCTTC
CASSPSGGSYNEQFF
>-|TRBV19|-|TRBJ1-5
TGTGCCAGTAGTATTTGGGTCGTTGGCTATAGCAATCAGCCCCAGCATTTT
CASSIWVVGYSNQPQHF
>-|TRBV25-1|once|TRBJ2-2
TGTGCCAGCTATGACTCAAACCTTAACACCGGGGAGCTGTTTTTT
CASYDSNLNTGELFF
>-|TRBV6-5|-|TRBJ2-7
TGTGCCAGCAGTTACCAGAGGGACGGCACCTCCTACGAGCAGTACTTC
CASSYQRDGTSYEQYF
>-|TRBV27|-|TRBJ1-1
TGTGCCAGCAGTTTTTTCGCGACACTGAACACTGAAGCTTTCTTT
CASSFFATLNTEAFF
>-|TRBV13|-|TRBJ2-5
TGTGCCAGCAGCTCCGCGAGGGGGTGGTACGGCCTCGGGAAAGAGACCCAGTACTTC
CASSSARGWYGLGKETQYF
>-|TRBV5-6|-|TRBJ1-4
TGTGCCAGCAGCTTTGGGGTTTCAGCGGCAACTAATGAAAAACTGTTTTTT
CASSFGVSAATNEKLFF
>-|TRBV2|-|TRBJ2-3
TGTGCCAGCAAGGAGCAGGATCTGTGGGAAGATACGCAGTATTTT
CASKEQDLWEDTQYF